This T cell receptor (beta chain) comes out of a study of identical twins. In this sample, this clonotype turned up a few times. Its specificity is unknown. TCRdb fed the 5' RACE reads into MiXCR, producing one record per CDR3 protein. This table has approximately 600,000 distinct CDR3 sequences, around 7.5% appearing once. Study results and caveats: Models underestimated TCR alpha sharing (out-of-frame) in monozygotic twins. Insertions were reduced in abundant cord blood beta clonotypes but not in memory repertoires.

CDR1 MGHRA and CDR2 YSYEKL come from the germline V gene. With V trimmed by 5 bases and J by 0 bases, 7 bases remained unmatched. CDR3 length: 16 residues. The same data also went into a second study, on yellow fever vaccine responses in identical twins.

V usage is TRBV4-1 and J usage is TRBJ2-1, with 7 bases identical to TRBD2. Sequencing input: PBMCs. The clonotype originates from a woman under 30 in good health. This CDR3 reads CASSFKAGLSYNEQFF. CDR3 in DNA: TGCGCCAGCAGCTTCAAAGCGGGACTCTCCTACAATGAGCAGTTCTTC.